This T cell receptor beta chain was identified in a study of human T cells and chemical hapten exposure. The overall study: Recorded diagnoses among the mostly female patients were alopecia areata, totalis or universalis.

Broader study findings: Compared to controls, expanded TCRs made significantly more large clusters of similar CDR3s. The donors suffered from alopecia, so their immune response may not match that of healthy people.

CDR3 length: 15 amino acids. V was trimmed by 4 bases and J by 3 bases, leaving 16 bases between them. Per the germline V gene, CDR1 is MNHEY and CDR2 is SVGAGI. As to time point: pre-sensitization, week 0. Treatment of the sample: therapeutic diphenylcyclopropenone sensitization with weekly scalp DPC. This clonotype was counted a few times. Antigen specificity is unknown. MiXCR, run by TCRdb on the RACE reads, gives a single entry per CDR3 protein. The table lists fewer than 300,000 distinct CDR3 sequences, over 8% of them singletons, with over 2% in the top ten. V usage is TRBV6-5 and J usage is TRBJ2-7; D is perhaps TRBD1 (5 bases). This sequence originates from a woman between 40 and 50 years old with alopecia areata. Some clones in this sample may be carry-over from other donors' samples. The material sequenced was whole blood, taken in connection with sensitization to the hapten diphenylcyclopropenone (DPC). The CDR3 region is CASSSYQGSVYEQYF. The CDR3 DNA follows: TGTGCCAGCAGTTCCTACCAGGGATCGGTCTACGAGCAGTACTTC.